This is a list of T cell receptor beta chains from one sample in a study of T cells in Graves' hyperthyroidism and ophthalmopathy. Using its own MiXCR run on the multiplex PCR reads, TCRdb lists one record per CDR3 protein. This sample has approximately 370,000 distinct CDR3 sequences; roughly 15% occur once, and the top ten carry 30% to 40%. Sequenced sample: blood. Receptors were obtained from a woman aged 30 to 39 with Graves' hyperthyroidism that later progressed to Graves' ophthalmopathy. The CDR3 runs from the conserved cysteine through the conserved F or W. D genes are given only for firm matches. Expanded clones get a size class; other rows say once, few or many, or leave the size out.

j_gene	abundance	v_gene	d_gene	CDR3aa	CDR3nt
TRBJ1-2	many	TRBV10-2	.	CASSEEFRNYGYTF	TGCGCCAGCAGTGAGGAGTTCCGGAACTATGGCTACACCTTC
TRBJ1-1	few	TRBV7-9	TRBD1	CASSSGQGGMNTEAFF	TGTGCCAGCAGCTCGGGGCAGGGGGGCATGAACACTGAAGCTTTCTTT
TRBJ1-5	many	TRBV5-5	TRBD1	CASSLVWDRGVDQPQHF	TGTGCCAGCAGCTTGGTGTGGGACAGGGGTGTGGATCAGCCCCAGCATTTT
TRBJ2-7	many	TRBV10-3	TRBD1	CAISGLGQGSYEQYF	TGTGCCATCAGTGGCCTGGGACAGGGCTCCTACGAGCAGTACTTC
TRBJ1-2	.	TRBV14	TRBD1	CASSATGYEYGYTF	TGTGCCAGCAGCGCGACAGGGTATGAATATGGCTACACCTTC
TRBJ2-3	.	TRBV4-1	TRBD1	CASSHKILRTGNPWSSTDTQYF	TGCGCCAGCAGCCATAAGATACTGAGGACAGGGAACCCTTGGTCGAGCACAGATACGCAGTATTTT
TRBJ2-3	many	TRBV20-1	TRBD1	CSARVWDRVTDTQYF	TGCAGTGCTAGAGTTTGGGACAGGGTCACAGATACGCAGTATTTT
TRBJ2-1	many	TRBV27	.	CASSRFVLGNEQFF	TGTGCCAGCAGCCGCTTTGTTCTAGGGAATGAGCAGTTCTTC
TRBJ2-7	many	TRBV4-2	.	CASSQGNRDGAYEQYF	TGTGCCAGCAGCCAGGGAAACCGGGACGGGGCCTACGAGCAGTACTTC
TRBJ2-1	many	TRBV2	.	CASSGISQGDEQFF	TGTGCCAGCAGTGGGATCTCCCAGGGCGATGAGCAGTTCTTC
TRBJ2-3	few	TRBV28	TRBD2	CASRPPAGGDRYF	TGTGCCAGCAGACCCCCGGCGGGGGGCGATAGGTATTTT
TRBJ1-5	many	TRBV27	.	CASSLSRPETNQPQHF	TGTGCCAGCAGTTTATCCCGGCCGGAAACTAATCAGCCCCAGCATTTT
TRBJ1-1	.	TRBV7-3	TRBD1	CASSLDGTGVTEAFF	TGTGCCAGCAGCTTAGACGGGACAGGGGTCACTGAAGCTTTCTTT
TRBJ2-3	many	TRBV2	.	CASSSATSRDTQYF	TGTGCCAGCAGTTCGGCTACATCCCGGGATACGCAGTATTTT
TRBJ2-3	.	TRBV20-1	TRBD2	CSARKFSGGADTKYF	TGCAGTGCTAGAAAGTTCAGCGGGGGGGCCGATACGAAGTATTTT
TRBJ2-7	many	TRBV9	TRBD1	CASSPGQVSYEQYF	TGTGCCAGCAGCCCTGGACAGGTCTCCTACGAGCAGTACTTC
TRBJ1-2	many	TRBV7-9	TRBD1	CASSLGGQYSYGYTF	TGTGCCAGCAGCTTAGGGGGACAGTACTCCTATGGCTACACCTTC
TRBJ2-5	few	TRBV5-1	.	CASSLGVGGETQYF	TGCGCCAGCAGCTTGGGAGTAGGTGGAGAGACCCAGTACTTC
TRBJ2-3	few	TRBV9	TRBD1	CASSARDSRGGDTQYF	TGTGCCAGCAGCGCGAGGGACAGCCGAGGGGGAGATACGCAGTATTTT
TRBJ1-2	many	TRBV10-3	TRBD1	CAISGGQGSSDGYTF	TGTGCCATCAGTGGGGGACAGGGATCTTCGGACGGCTACACCTTC
TRBJ1-1	once	TRBV12-5	TRBD1	CASGHPPGQGGITEAFF	TGTGCTAGTGGCCACCCTCCGGGACAGGGAGGGATCACTGAAGCTTTCTTT
TRBJ2-6	many	TRBV28	TRBD1	CASSFLRTGYSAGANVLTF	TGTGCCAGCAGTTTCCTACGGACAGGGTATTCGGCTGGGGCCAACGTCCTGACTTTC
TRBJ2-7	many	TRBV10-1	.	CASSDPYSYEQYF	TGCGCCAGCAGTGACCCATACTCCTACGAGCAGTACTTC
TRBJ1-1	.	TRBV28	.	CASSWTRPMNTEAFF	TGTGCCAGCAGTTGGACGAGGCCGATGAACACTGAAGCTTTCTTT